A selection of T cell receptor beta chains follows, all from one sample in a study of CD8+ T cells in alopecia areata. Using immunoSEQ multiplex PCR, the repertoire was profiled, and TCRdb retains in-frame clones only, with some absent. The data hold around 120,000 clones, with approximately 58% observed a single time. The sequencing sample was made of CD4+ T cells sorted from blood. The receptors here all came from a human donor in good health. The CDR3 runs from the conserved cysteine through the conserved F or W. D genes are given only for firm matches. Size tells how often a clone was seen (once, few, many) or the class of an expanded clone, and some rows leave it out.

J gene | V gene | clone size | D gene | CDR3 protein | CDR3 DNA
TRBJ2-5 | TRBV6-1 | . | . | CASSGLKLTGLETQYF | TGTGCCAGCAGTGGACTGAAACTAACAGGGCTGGAGACCCAGTACTTC
TRBJ1-6 | TRBV30 | . | . | CAWSGGPQQGPKGPLHF | TGTGCCTGGAGCGGAGGCCCCCAACAGGGACCGAAGGGGCCCCTCCACTTT
TRBJ2-7 | TRBV30 | once | . | CAWSVLDEQYF | TGTGCCTGGAGTGTTCTGGATGAGCAGTACTTC
TRBJ1-1 | TRBV25-1 | . | . | CASSDGGPNTEAFF | TGTGCCAGCAGTGATGGGGGTCCGAACACTGAAGCTTTCTTT
TRBJ2-7 | TRBV4-2 | . | TRBD2 | CASSQDSGGGTYEQYF | TGTGCCAGCAGCCAAGATTCGGGCGGGGGAACCTACGAGCAGTACTTC
TRBJ1-6 | TRBV29-1 | few | . | CSVVDADRMHSPLHF | TGCAGCGTAGTTGACGCCGACAGGATGCATTCACCCCTCCACTTT
TRBJ2-5 | TRBV5-1 | . | TRBD2 | CASSLGSRGGVETQYF | TGCGCCAGCAGCTTGGGTAGCCGGGGGGGCGTCGAGACCCAGTACTTC
TRBJ2-1 | TRBV2 | . | . | CASSAGGAFVYEQFF | TGTGCCAGCAGTGCTGGGGGGGCCTTCGTCTATGAGCAGTTCTTC
TRBJ2-5 | TRBV30 | few | . | CAWSARRGPGVTQYF | TGTGCCTGGAGTGCTCGGCGGGGGCCGGGGGTGACCCAGTACTTC
TRBJ2-3 | TRBV7-3 | . | . | CASSLTARGSTDTQYF | TGTGCCAGCAGCTTAACGGCCAGGGGAAGCACAGATACGCAGTATTTT
TRBJ2-5 | TRBV7-2 | . | TRBD2 | CASSTPQLAGSQETQYF | TGTGCCAGCAGCACCCCGCAACTAGCGGGGTCCCAAGAGACCCAGTACTTC
TRBJ2-2 | TRBV30 | . | . | CAWRSRGNTGELFF | TGTGCCTGGAGATCCAGGGGGAACACCGGGGAGCTGTTTTTT
TRBJ2-3 | TRBV15 | . | . | CATSRGGMRGDTQYF | TGTGCCACCAGCAGAGGAGGGATGAGGGGAGATACGCAGTATTTT
TRBJ2-5 | TRBV27 | . | . | CASTSQETQYF | TGTGCCAGCACCAGCCAAGAGACCCAGTACTTC
TRBJ2-3 | TRBV23-1 | few | . | CASSQPGDTQYF | TGCGCCAGCAGTCAACCAGGGGATACGCAGTATTTT
TRBJ2-5 | TRBV10-3 | . | . | CAISVPGAQETQYF | TGTGCCATCAGTGTACCCGGAGCCCAAGAGACCCAGTACTTC
TRBJ2-3 | TRBV30 | . | . | CAWGPSSRDTQYF | TGTGCCTGGGGTCCGTCCTCTAGGGATACGCAGTATTTT
TRBJ2-3 | TRBV5-1 | . | . | CASSLATQDTQYF | TGCGCCAGCAGCTTGGCGACGCAGGATACGCAGTATTTT
TRBJ1-2 | TRBV29-1 | . | . | CSVGKSDGYTF | TGCAGCGTTGGAAAGTCGGATGGCTACACCTTC
TRBJ2-6 | TRBV28 | few | TRBD1 | CASSISRGRANVLTF | TGTGCCAGCAGTATCAGCAGGGGGCGGGCCAACGTCCTGACTTTC
TRBJ1-2 | TRBV25-1 | . | TRBD1 | CASSEATGGANYGYTF | TGTGCCAGCAGTGAAGCGACAGGGGGCGCCAACTATGGCTACACCTTC
TRBJ2-3 | TRBV11-3 | . | . | CASSSEPTDTQYF | TGTGCCAGCAGCTCTGAACCCACAGATACGCAGTATTTT
TRBJ1-2 | TRBV13 | . | . | CASSFPKSRGYTF | TGTGCCAGCAGCTTCCCTAAATCGAGAGGCTACACCTTC
TRBJ2-7 | TRBV27 | once | TRBD1 | CASSSGQGAVEQYF | TGTGCCAGCAGTTCCGGGCAGGGGGCAGTCGAGCAGTACTTC
TRBJ1-2 | TRBV9 | once | . | CASSPRGEGAYGYTF | TGTGCCAGCAGCCCACGGGGGGAGGGAGCCTATGGCTACACCTTC
TRBJ1-5 | TRBV7-2 | few | . | CASSKDGVNQPQHF | TGTGCCAGCAGCAAAGACGGGGTCAATCAGCCCCAGCATTTT
TRBJ1-1 | TRBV29-1 | . | TRBD1 | CSAGTVYTEAFF | TGCAGCGCCGGGACAGTTTACACTGAAGCTTTCTTT
TRBJ2-6 | TRBV21-1 | few | . | CASSNPGQGAGANVLTF | TGTGCCAGCAGCAATCCGGGACAGGGAGCTGGGGCCAACGTCCTGACTTTC
TRBJ2-6 | TRBV29-1 | . | . | CSVAGTGANVLTF | TGCAGCGTTGCCGGAACTGGGGCCAACGTCCTGACTTTC
TRBJ2-3 | TRBV29-1 | . | . | CSVDSLSTDTQYF | TGCAGCGTTGATTCCCTTAGCACAGATACGCAGTATTTT
TRBJ2-5 | TRBV4-2 | few | TRBD2 | CASSQEGNAGGQETQYF | TGTGCCAGCAGCCAAGAGGGGAACGCGGGGGGTCAAGAGACCCAGTACTTC
TRBJ1-1 | TRBV5-6 | . | . | CASSLERGVEAFF | TGTGCCAGCAGCTTGGAACGGGGGGTTGAAGCTTTCTTT
TRBJ1-1 | TRBV29-1 | few | . | CSVHYPATEAFF | TGCAGCGTTCATTATCCGGCCACTGAAGCTTTCTTT
TRBJ2-1 | TRBV29-1 | . | TRBD2 | CSVEDYGLAGGRSSYNEQFF | TGCAGCGTTGAAGATTACGGACTAGCGGGGGGGAGAAGCTCCTACAATGAGCAGTTCTTC